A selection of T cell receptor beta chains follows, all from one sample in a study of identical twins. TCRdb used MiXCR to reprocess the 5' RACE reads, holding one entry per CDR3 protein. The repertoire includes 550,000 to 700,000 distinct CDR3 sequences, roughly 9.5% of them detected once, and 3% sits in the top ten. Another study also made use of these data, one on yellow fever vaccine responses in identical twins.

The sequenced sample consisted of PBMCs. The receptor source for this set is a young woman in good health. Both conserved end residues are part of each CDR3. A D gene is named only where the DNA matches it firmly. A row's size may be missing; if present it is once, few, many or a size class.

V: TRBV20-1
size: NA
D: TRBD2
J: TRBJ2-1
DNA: TGCAGTGCTCCCCCGCCGGGACTAGCCTACAATGAGCAGTTCTTC
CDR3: CSAPPPGLAYNEQFF

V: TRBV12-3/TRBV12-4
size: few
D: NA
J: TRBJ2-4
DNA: TGTGCCAGCAGTCCGGGTATAGTAGCCAAAAACATTCAGTACTTC
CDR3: CASSPGIVAKNIQYF

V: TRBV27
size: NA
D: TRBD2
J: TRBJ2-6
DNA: TGTGCCAGCAGTTCCGGACTAGCGGGTGGGGCCAACGTCCTGACTTTC
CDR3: CASSSGLAGGANVLTF

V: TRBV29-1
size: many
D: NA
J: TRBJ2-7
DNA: TGCAGCGCGGCCGGGACGGACACCTACGAGCAGTACTTC
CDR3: CSAAGTDTYEQYF

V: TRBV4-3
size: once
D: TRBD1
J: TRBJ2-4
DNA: TGCGCCAGCAGCCAGGAACCGGCCGGGACAGTCAAAAACATTCAGTACTTC
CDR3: CASSQEPAGTVKNIQYF

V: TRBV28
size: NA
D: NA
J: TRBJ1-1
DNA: TGTGCCAGCAGTCCGCGCCTGGGGGCGAGTACTGAAGCTTTCTTT
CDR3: CASSPRLGASTEAFF

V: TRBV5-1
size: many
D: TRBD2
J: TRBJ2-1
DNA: TGCGCCAGCAGCTTGATCCTAGCGGGAAACAATGAGCAGTTCTTC
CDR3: CASSLILAGNNEQFF

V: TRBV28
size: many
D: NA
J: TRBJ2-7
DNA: TGTGCCAGCAGTCTCCCTGGCGAGCAGTACTTC
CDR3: CASSLPGEQYF

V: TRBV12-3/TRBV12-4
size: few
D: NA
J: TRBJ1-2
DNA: TGTGCCAAAGGATATAGACAGCTCTTC
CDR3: CAKGYRQLF

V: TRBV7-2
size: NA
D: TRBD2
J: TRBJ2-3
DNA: TGTGCCAGCAGCTTACAAGGACTAGCGGGAGAGCCGACGCAGTATTTT
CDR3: CASSLQGLAGEPTQYF

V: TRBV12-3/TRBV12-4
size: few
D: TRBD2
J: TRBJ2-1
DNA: TGTGCCAGCGGCTCCGGGACTAGCTTGGATGAGCAGTTCTTC
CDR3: CASGSGTSLDEQFF

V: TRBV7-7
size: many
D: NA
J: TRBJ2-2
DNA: TGTGCTAGCAGCTTAGATCGGGCCGGGGAGCTGTTTTTT
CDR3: CASSLDRAGELFF

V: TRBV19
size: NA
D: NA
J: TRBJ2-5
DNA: TGTGCCAGTAGTATTGGGGGGCAGACCCAGTACTTC
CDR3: CASSIGGQTQYF

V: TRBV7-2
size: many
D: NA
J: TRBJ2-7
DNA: TGTGCCAGCAGCTTCTCCACCGAGCAGTACTTC
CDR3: CASSFSTEQYF

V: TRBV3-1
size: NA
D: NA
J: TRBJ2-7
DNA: TGTGCCAGCAGCCAAGATCAGGGACCCTCCTACGAGCAGTACTTC
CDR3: CASSQDQGPSYEQYF

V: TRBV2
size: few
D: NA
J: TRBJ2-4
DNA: TGTGCCAGCAGTCCGCTACCGGGACTCTCCAAAAACATTCAGTACTTC
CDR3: CASSPLPGLSKNIQYF

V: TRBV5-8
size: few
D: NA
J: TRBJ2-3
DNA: TGTGCCAGCAGCTTGAGGGGGTCTGGCAGAGGAGGTTTT
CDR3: CASSLRGSGRGGF

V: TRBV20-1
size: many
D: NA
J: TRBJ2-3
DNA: TGCAGTGCTAGCGGTCAGAGAGTGATGGGGTCCACAGATACGCAGTATTTT
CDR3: CSASGQRVMGSTDTQYF

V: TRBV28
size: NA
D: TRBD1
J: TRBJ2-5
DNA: TGTGCCAGCAGTCCGGACGGACGCAGGGACAGGGGAAGAGAGACCCAGTACTTC
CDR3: CASSPDGRRDRGRETQYF

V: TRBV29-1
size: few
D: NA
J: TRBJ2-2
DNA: TGCAGCGTTGCTTCCGGGTCCCACGGGGAGCTGTTTTTT
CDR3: CSVASGSHGELFF

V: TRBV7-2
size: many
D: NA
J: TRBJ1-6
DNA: TGTGCCAGCAGCCCAAGTCGGCTCTTTGGTTCACCCCTCCACTTT
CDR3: CASSPSRLFGSPLHF

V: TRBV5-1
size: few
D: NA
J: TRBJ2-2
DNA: TGCGCCAGCAGCTTGCCTTCGAACACCGGGGAGCTGTTTTTT
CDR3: CASSLPSNTGELFF

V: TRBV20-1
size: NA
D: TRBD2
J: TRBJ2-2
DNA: TGCAGTGCTTCCCCGGGGGGAGGGGTCGTCACCGGGGAGCTGTTTTTT
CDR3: CSASPGGGVVTGELFF

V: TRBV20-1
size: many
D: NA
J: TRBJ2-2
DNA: TGCAGTGCAAAAGACATTACCCGCACCGGGGAGCTGTTTTTT
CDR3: CSAKDITRTGELFF

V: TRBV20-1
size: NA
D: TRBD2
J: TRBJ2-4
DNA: TGCAGTGCTAGGGCGGGAGCTTCCAAAAACATTCAGTACTTC
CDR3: CSARAGASKNIQYF

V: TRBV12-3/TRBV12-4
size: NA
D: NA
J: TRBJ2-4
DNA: TGTGCCAGCAGTTTCGTTCCGGGACGTGCGGGTGCCAAAAACATTCAGTACTTC
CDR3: CASSFVPGRAGAKNIQYF

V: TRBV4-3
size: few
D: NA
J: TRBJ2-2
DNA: TGCGCCAGCAGCCAAGGGATTAGCAAGGCCACCGGGGAGCTGTTTTTT
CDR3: CASSQGISKATGELFF

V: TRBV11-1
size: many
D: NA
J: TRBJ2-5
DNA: TGTGCCAGCAGCTTATTTTCTTTGGCGACCGGGAAAAGGGAGACCCAGTACTTC
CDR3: CASSLFSLATGKRETQYF

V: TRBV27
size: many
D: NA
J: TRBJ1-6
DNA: TGTGCCAGCAGTTTATCGGGCGGGGAGAGCTCCTATAATTCACCCCTCCACTTT
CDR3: CASSLSGGESSYNSPLHF

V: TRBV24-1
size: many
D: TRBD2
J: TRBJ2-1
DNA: TGTGCCACCAGTGAGATGACTAGCGGAGCCAATGAGCAGTTCTTC
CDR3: CATSEMTSGANEQFF

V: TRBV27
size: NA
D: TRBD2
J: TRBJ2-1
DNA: TGTGCCAGCAGTCCCACCTGGGGGGGGGGCTCCTACAATGAGCAGTTCTTC
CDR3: CASSPTWGGGSYNEQFF

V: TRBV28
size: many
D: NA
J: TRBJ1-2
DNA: TGTGCCAGCAGTATCACTAGGGCCGAACGCTATGGCTACACCTTC
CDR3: CASSITRAERYGYTF

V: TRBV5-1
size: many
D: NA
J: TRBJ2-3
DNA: TGCGCCAGCAGCCCAAACTCCAGGGACAGCACAGATACGCAGTATTTT
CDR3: CASSPNSRDSTDTQYF

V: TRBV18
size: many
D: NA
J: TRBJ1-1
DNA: TGTGCCAGCTCACCAGGAGAGATCATTTTCACTGAAGCTTTCTTT
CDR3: CASSPGEIIFTEAFF